The 12 T cell receptor beta chains listed next were all sequenced from one sample in a study of blood T cell repertoires in COVID-19 (dated by TCRdb to the early 2020s). The receptor library was made with the immunoSEQ multiplex PCR assay. TCRdb re-hosts the immuneACCESS table, in-frame sequences only. Its copies lack some clones; in the studies checked, an unresolved V gene accounts for under half of them, and the cause for the rest is not known. The sample table records around 120,000 clones; 79% of these occur just once. The ten largest account for around 3.9% of the sample. Sequenced sample: peripheral blood. The receptors were gathered from a woman of 80 years or more with acute or convalescent COVID-19.

The chain employs TRBV21-1 and TRBJ1-6; TRBD1, as called in the table, went unchecked against the DNA. TRBV21-1 is a pseudogene segment. This CDR3 is 15 amino acids long. The CDR3, as DNA: TGTGCCAGCAGCAAATCTGGACAGGGGGATTCACCCCTCCACTTT. The encoded protein is CASSKSGQGDSPLHF.

The chain employs TRBV15 and TRBJ2-3; 14 positions match TRBD2. CDR3 size: 16 residues. The ends lost 1 base at V and 4 bases at J; junction bases unmatched: 1. Germline V CDR1 and CDR2: LNHNV, YYDKDF (reference sequence). The CDR3 bases are TGTGCCACCAGCAGAGGACTAGCGGGGGGGGCAGATACGCAGTATTTT. Translated: CATSRGLAGGADTQYF.

This CDR3 is CSVEDGTDTQYF. In DNA form, the CDR3 reads TGCAGCGTTGAAGACGGCACAGATACGCAGTATTTT. The chain combines TRBV29-1 with TRBJ2-3; no reliable D call. Deletions cut 0 bases from V and 1 base from J, with 2 bases between. The CDR3 extends over 12 amino acids. From germline, CDR1 is SQVTM and CDR2 ANQGSEA.

The J gene is TRBJ1-1, the V gene TRBV6-6, with D tentatively TRBD1 (6 bases). The CDR3 runs to 14 residues. Germline lookup yields CDR1 MNHNY and CDR2 SVGAGI (reference sequence). Trimming took off 4 bases at V and 5 bases at J, with 14 bases between the two ends. CDR3 sequence reads: CASSSQGFGTEAFF. The CDR3 DNA reads TGTGCCAGCAGTTCTCAGGGGTTTGGGACTGAAGCTTTCTTT.

CDR3 residues: CATSRETGDPEAFF. The CDR3 nucleotides are TGTGCCACCAGCAGAGAGACAGGGGATCCTGAAGCTTTCTTT. This chain connects TRBV15 to TRBJ1-1, with 8 bases matching TRBD1. V lost 0 bases to trimming and J lost 6 bases; unmatched junction nucleotides: 3. Looked up from germline, CDR1 is LNHNV and CDR2 is YYDKDF (reference sequence). This CDR3 has 14 amino acids.

This rearrangement joins TRBV6-5 to TRBJ1-4, with TRBD1 identical over 10 bases. J was trimmed by 11 bases and V by 8 bases; bases with no gene match: 8. CDR3 length: 13 amino acids. The germline CDR1 and CDR2 sequences are MNHEY and SVGAGI. The CDR3 DNA follows: TGTGCCAGCTTAGACAGGGGGCTTGGGAAACTGTTTTTT. Translation gives CASLDRGLGKLFF.

J is TRBJ2-3 and V is TRBV29-1; 8 bases are shared with TRBD2. This CDR3 comprises 15 residues. The germline V gene has CDR1 SQVTM and CDR2 ANQGSEA. V shed 4 bases and J 3 bases; nucleotides not matched to a gene: 9. The CDR3, as DNA: TGCAGCGTTGTCCCGAGAGAGCGGGGGACAGATACGCAGTATTTT. Residues: CSVVPRERGTDTQYF.

This clone has just a few counts. The chain carries TRBV30 and TRBJ1-1; 9 positions match TRBD1. Germline-derived CDR1 and CDR2 are GTSNPN and SVGIG (reference sequence). The CDR3 has 13 residues. With 3 bases clipped from V and 3 bases from J, the junction kept 2 bases outside the gene matches. CDR3 DNA sequence: TGTGCCTGGAGCCGGGACAGGGACACTGAAGCTTTCTTT. Protein: CAWSRDRDTEAFF.

The gene calls are TRBV7-9 and TRBJ1-1; 8 bases are shared with TRBD1. CDR1 and CDR2 (germline): SEHNR, FQNEAQ (reference sequence). There are 12 residues in the CDR3. V shed 5 bases and J 9 bases; nucleotides not matched to a gene: 5. CDR3 bases: TGTGCCAGCAGCGGGGACAGGTTTCAAGCTTTCTTT. It encodes CASSGDRFQAFF.

This clone showed up just a few times. V usage is TRBV6-1 and J usage is TRBJ2-2; 7 nucleotides agree with TRBD2. The CDR3 length is 16 residues. Germline assignment: CDR1 MNHNS and CDR2 SASEGT. V was clipped by 4 bases and J by 4 bases; unmatched bases: 9. Written as DNA, the CDR3 is TGTGCCAGCAGTGTATCGAGCGGGATAGGCACCGGGGAGCTGTTTTTT. Residues: CASSVSSGIGTGELFF.

This chain connects TRBV7-2 to TRBJ1-2; 9 positions match TRBD1. CDR1 SGHTA and CDR2 FQGNSA come from the germline V gene. The CDR3 loop spans 13 amino acids. Germline trimming cut 6 bases from V and 9 bases from J; bases unmatched to any gene: 8. The CDR3 sequence: CASRPGQGRSYTF. The CDR3 DNA is TGTGCCAGCAGGCCGGGACAGGGCCGTAGCTACACCTTC.

This clone showed up just once. This chain links TRBV4-1 with TRBJ1-5, with D hard to call. This CDR3 region has 13 residues. Germline CDR1 and CDR2: MGHRA and YSYEKL. V shed 0 bases and J shed 11 bases, with 11 bases lying between them. Written as DNA, the CDR3 is TGCGCCAGCAGCCAAGATTTAACCGGGTCCCAGCATTTT. The encoded protein is CASSQDLTGSQHF.